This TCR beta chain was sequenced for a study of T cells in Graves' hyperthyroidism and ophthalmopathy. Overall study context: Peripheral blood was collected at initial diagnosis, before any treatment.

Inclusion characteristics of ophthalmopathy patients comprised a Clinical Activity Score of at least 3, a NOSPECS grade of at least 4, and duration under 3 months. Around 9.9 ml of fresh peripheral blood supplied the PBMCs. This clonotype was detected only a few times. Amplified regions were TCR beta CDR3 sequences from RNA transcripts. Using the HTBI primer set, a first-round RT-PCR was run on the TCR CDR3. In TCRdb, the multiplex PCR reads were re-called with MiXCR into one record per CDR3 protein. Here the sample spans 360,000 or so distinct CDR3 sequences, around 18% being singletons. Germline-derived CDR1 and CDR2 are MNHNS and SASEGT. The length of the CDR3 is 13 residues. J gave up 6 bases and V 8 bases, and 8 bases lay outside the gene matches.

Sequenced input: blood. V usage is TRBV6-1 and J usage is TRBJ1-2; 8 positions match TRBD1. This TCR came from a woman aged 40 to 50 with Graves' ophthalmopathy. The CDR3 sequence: CASRHRGRDGYTF. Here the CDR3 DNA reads TGTGCCAGCCGCCACAGGGGGAGGGATGGCTACACCTTC.